A selection of T cell receptor beta chains follows, all from one sample in a study of blood T cell repertoires in COVID-19. The protocol was immunoSEQ multiplex PCR, while the TCRdb copy is restricted to in-frame clones and leaves out a portion. The sample has 35,000 to 50,000 clones; about 91% are singletons. Specimen: peripheral blood. The receptors stem from a human donor in a cohort sampled during active COVID-19. CDR3s include the opening cysteine and the closing phenylalanine or tryptophan. Each record gives: D gene, V gene, clone size, J gene, CDR3 DNA, CDR3 protein. D genes are given only for firm matches. The size of a clone is reported for some rows only, either as once, few or many, or as a class for expanded clones.

.	TRBV7-2	.	TRBJ2-3	TGTGCCAGCAGCTTCCGTGTAAGAGACACAGATACGCAGTATTTT	CASSFRVRDTDTQYF
.	TRBV28	.	TRBJ2-3	TGTGCCAGCAGCCGACCCGCGGGGACTAGCACAGATACGCAGTATTTT	CASSRPAGTSTDTQYF
.	TRBV27	.	TRBJ1-1	TGTGCCAGCAGTTCGATCAAGGGACTAACGAACACTGAAGCTTTCTTT	CASSSIKGLTNTEAFF
.	TRBV30	.	TRBJ1-4	TGTGCCTGGAGTCCGGGGGTTGTCCGCAATGATGAAAAACTGTTTTTT	CAWSPGVVRNDEKLFF
.	TRBV30	.	TRBJ1-4	TGTGCCTGGAGGACCGCGGGGATTAATGAAAAACTGTTTTTT	CAWRTAGINEKLFF
.	TRBV6-2/TRBV6-3	.	TRBJ1-2	TGTGCCAGCAGTTACTCGATGGGACATTCAAACGGAGGAGGCTACACCTTC	CASSYSMGHSNGGGYTF
TRBD1	TRBV2	.	TRBJ2-7	TGTGCCAGCAGTGACACAATATGGGACAGGGGGCCCGAGCAGTACTTC	CASSDTIWDRGPEQYF
TRBD2	TRBV7-8	.	TRBJ2-2	TGTGCCAGCAGCCCGAGCGGGAGAGGGTACACCGGGGAGCTGTTTTTT	CASSPSGRGYTGELFF
.	TRBV7-2	.	TRBJ1-4	TGTGCCAGCAGCTTACGAGGGTATAATGAAAAACTGTTTTTT	CASSLRGYNEKLFF
TRBD2	TRBV14	.	TRBJ2-7	TGTGCCAGCAGCCAAGATCAAGGACTAGTCTACGAGCAGTACTTC	CASSQDQGLVYEQYF
.	TRBV14	.	TRBJ1-6	TGTGCCAGCAGCCAAGGGGGCTGGGATAATTCACCCCTCCACTTT	CASSQGGWDNSPLHF
TRBD1	TRBV7-9	.	TRBJ2-5	TGTGCCAGCAGCTTAGCACAGGGGGCCTCGACCCAGTACTTC	CASSLAQGASTQYF
TRBD1	TRBV29-1	.	TRBJ1-2	TGCAGCGTGCCAGACAGGGCGAGCTATGGCTACACCTTC	CSVPDRASYGYTF
TRBD2	TRBV7-9	.	TRBJ2-3	TGTGCCAGCAGCTTAACAGGCGGGAGTGGGACAGATACGCAGTATTTT	CASSLTGGSGTDTQYF
TRBD1	TRBV9	.	TRBJ1-1	TGTGCCAGCAGCGTAGTCTCGGCAGGGGGCACTGAAGCTTTCTTT	CASSVVSAGGTEAFF
TRBD2	TRBV4-2	.	TRBJ2-7	TGTGCCAGCAGCCGGGGGACTAGCGGGGGAGACGAGCAGTACTTC	CASSRGTSGGDEQYF
.	TRBV12-3/TRBV12-4	.	TRBJ2-7	TGTGCCAGCAGTTTAGCGGGGGGCTACGAGCAGTACTTC	CASSLAGGYEQYF
.	TRBV2	.	TRBJ2-3	TGTGCCAGCAGTGAAAGGGTGGGAGGTGAAGATACGCAGTATTTT	CASSERVGGEDTQYF
.	TRBV19	.	TRBJ2-7	TGTGCCAGTAGTCTCGACAGCTACGAGCAGTACTTC	CASSLDSYEQYF
.	TRBV5-1	once	TRBJ1-5	TGCGCCAGCAGCTTGGGCCCCCAGGATAGCAATCAGCCCCAGCATTTT	CASSLGPQDSNQPQHF
TRBD1	TRBV19	.	TRBJ2-7	TGTGCCAGTAGTCCCGGGACAGGGGGCTTTTACGAGCAGTACTTC	CASSPGTGGFYEQYF
TRBD2	TRBV10-3	.	TRBJ2-2	TGTGCCATCAGCTTAGCGGGAGCCACCGGGGAGCTGTTTTTT	CAISLAGATGELFF
TRBD2	TRBV19	.	TRBJ2-1	TGTGCCAGTAGTGGCGGGAGGGTACCCTACAATGAGCAGTTCTTC	CASSGGRVPYNEQFF
.	TRBV27	few	TRBJ1-4	TGTTCTAGCCGGGACTTTCTATCCTCTGCAACTAATGAAAAACTGTTTTTT	CSSRDFLSSATNEKLFF
TRBD1	TRBV5-1	once	TRBJ2-3	TGCGCCAGCAGCTTGACCGCAGGGGGCTTGAAGGATACGCAGTATTTT	CASSLTAGGLKDTQYF
.	TRBV6-1	.	TRBJ1-2	TGTGCCAGCAGTGATAGATCCCCTGGCTACACCTTC	CASSDRSPGYTF
TRBD1	TRBV27	.	TRBJ1-1	TGTGCCAGCCTGAGACAGGGGGCGCGAGGGACTGAAGCTTTCTTT	CASLRQGARGTEAFF
.	TRBV6-5	.	TRBJ2-7	TGTGCCAGCAGTTACTCCGGCAGGTCAGCCTACGAGCAGTACTTC	CASSYSGRSAYEQYF
.	TRBV7-9	once	TRBJ1-1	TGTGCCAGCAGCTCCGGGTCTCCGGTCACTGAAGCTTTCTTT	CASSSGSPVTEAFF
.	TRBV6-1	.	TRBJ1-1	TGTGCCAGCAGTGACATGGGGCTCACTGAAGCTTTCTTT	CASSDMGLTEAFF
TRBD2	TRBV6-5	.	TRBJ2-3	TGTGCCAGCAGTTACCAGCGGGGGGGCCAGACGCAGTATTTT	CASSYQRGGQTQYF
TRBD2	TRBV7-3	.	TRBJ2-1	TGTGCCAGCAGCTTAAGTAGCGGGAGGAGTGAGCAGTTCTTC	CASSLSSGRSEQFF
.	TRBV6-1	.	TRBJ2-7	TGTGCCAGCAGTGTAGCACTGCTGGAGCAGTACTTC	CASSVALLEQYF
.	TRBV6-5	.	TRBJ1-3	TGTGCCAGCAGTTCCCTAGGGGTACGCTCTGGAAACACCATATATTTT	CASSSLGVRSGNTIYF
TRBD2	TRBV4-1	few	TRBJ2-1	TGCGCCAGCAGCCAAGAAATGGTCAGGCTAGCGGGGTACAATGAGCAGTTCTTC	CASSQEMVRLAGYNEQFF
.	TRBV11-2	.	TRBJ2-5	TGTGCCAGCAGCTCCTCGGGTGAGACCCAGTACTTC	CASSSSGETQYF
TRBD1	TRBV7-2	once	TRBJ2-3	TGTGCCAGCAGCTCCACGGGGGGACAGGGCGATACGCAGTATTTT	CASSSTGGQGDTQYF
TRBD1	TRBV6-5	.	TRBJ1-1	TGTGCCAGCATCCCCCGGACAGGTCGGACTGAAGCTTTCTTT	CASIPRTGRTEAFF
.	TRBV28	.	TRBJ2-7	TGTGCCAGCAGTTTACAGGGCGGTTACTACGAGCAGTACTTC	CASSLQGGYYEQYF
.	TRBV6-2/TRBV6-3	once	TRBJ1-3	TGTGCCAGCAGTTACCTGGGAGGTGGAAACACCATATATTTT	CASSYLGGGNTIYF
TRBD1	TRBV30	once	TRBJ1-6	TGTGCCTGGAGTATAACGGGACAGTATAATTCACCCCTCCACTTT	CAWSITGQYNSPLHF
TRBD1	TRBV3-1/TRBV3-2	.	TRBJ1-2	TGTGCCAGCAGCCACCCGGGACAGGGAGGATATGGCTACACCTTC	CASSHPGQGGYGYTF
TRBD2	TRBV28	.	TRBJ2-3	TGTGCCAGCAGTTTCCTAGCGGGAAGCAGCACAGATACGCAGTATTTT	CASSFLAGSSTDTQYF
TRBD1	TRBV4-2	few	TRBJ2-7	TGTGCCAGCAGCCAAGATGTAGGGACAGGGGGCCACGAGCAGTACTTC	CASSQDVGTGGHEQYF
TRBD1	TRBV5-1	.	TRBJ2-5	TGCGCCAGCAGCTTGGAACAGGGGGGAGAGACCCAGTACTTC	CASSLEQGGETQYF
.	TRBV19	.	TRBJ1-5	TGTGCCAGTAGTATTAGACAGGTAAATCAGCCCCAGCATTTT	CASSIRQVNQPQHF
.	TRBV5-1	.	TRBJ1-4	TGCGCCAGCAGCTTGGGTTACGCAGGGGCGGTTGAAAAACTGTTTTTT	CASSLGYAGAVEKLFF
TRBD1	TRBV5-6	.	TRBJ1-1	TGTGCCAGCAGCTCAGTCGGACAGGGACCCAAACGTGCTTTCTTT	CASSSVGQGPKRAFF
TRBD1	TRBV19	.	TRBJ2-6	TGTGCCAGTACCGAATTACAGGGGTTCTCTGGGGCCAACGTCCTGACTTTC	CASTELQGFSGANVLTF
.	TRBV19	.	TRBJ2-7	TGTGCCAGTAGTCCGGGGGGCTGGGCCTACGAGCAGTACTTC	CASSPGGWAYEQYF
TRBD2	TRBV6-6	.	TRBJ2-7	TGTGCCAGCAGTCCGAGACTAGCGGGAGGCGCCGGCTACGAGCAGTACTTC	CASSPRLAGGAGYEQYF
TRBD2	TRBV10-3	few	TRBJ2-5	TGTGCCATCAGTGAGTCAGGACAGCGGGAGCGGCGAGAGACCCAGTACTTC	CAISESGQRERRETQYF
TRBD1	TRBV19	.	TRBJ1-5	TGTGCCAGTAGTAACAGGGGTAACAATCAGCCCCAGCATTTT	CASSNRGNNQPQHF
.	TRBV19	.	TRBJ2-5	TGTGCCAGTAGTATAGATCTTGTTTGGGGAGGGGGAGAGACCCAGTACTTC	CASSIDLVWGGGETQYF
.	TRBV12-2	once	TRBJ2-3	TGTGCAAGTCGCTTAGAGTTGTACGGGATGCCAGATACGCAGTATTTT	CASRLELYGMPDTQYF
TRBD1	TRBV15	.	TRBJ2-7	TGTGCCACCAGCAGGACCAGGGGGCCTTCCTACGAGCAGTACTTC	CATSRTRGPSYEQYF
TRBD1	TRBV11-2	.	TRBJ1-1	TGTGCCAGCAGCTCCTACAGGGGATCTGAAGCTTTCTTT	CASSSYRGSEAFF
TRBD1	TRBV18	once	TRBJ1-2	TGTGCCAGCTCACGACTGCCCGGGACAGGCCATAACTATGGCTACACCTTC	CASSRLPGTGHNYGYTF